The TCR beta chain described here comes from a study of cytomegalovirus exposure and HLA in healthy donors. Broader study findings: For cytomegalovirus status, the classifier reportedly gave diagnoses with high specificity and sensitivity. A list of 164 TCR beta chains associated with cytomegalovirus was given. Prior analysis indicated that the majority of TCR beta V segments exhibited productivity approximately 87% or approximately 30% of the time.

Healthy bone marrow donors supplied every sample. Both 60 Vbeta primers and 13 Jbeta primers went into the PCR. This table comes from immunoSEQ multiplex PCR, and its TCRdb copy is limited to in-frame clones, with some not included. The data hold under 70,000 clones, with 65% to 80% observed a single time. About this clone: Its antigen is currently unknown.

CDR1 is SGHRS and CDR2 is YFSETQ in the germline V gene. The CDR3 length is 15 residues. Trimming cost V 1 base and J 4 bases; bases outside gene matches: 2. V usage is TRBV5-1 and J usage is TRBJ2-2, with 9 bases fitting TRBD2. The source material was PBMCs. The sequence was collected from a man in his forties in good health and CMV-seropositive. The CDR3, as DNA: TGCGCCAGCAGCTTGAGCGGGGGGCCCACCGGGGAGCTGTTTTTT. Encoded protein: CASSLSGGPTGELFF. Full variable domain (remainder filled in from reference TRBV5-1 and TRBJ2-2): KAGVTQTPRYLIKTRGQQVTLSCSPISGHRSVSWYQQTPGQGLQFLFEYFSETQRNKGNFPGRFSGRQFSNSRSEMNVSTLELGDSALYLCASSLSGGPTGELFFGEGSRLTVL.